The 21 T cell receptor beta chains presented below share a single source sample, sequenced in a study of blood T cells in healthy people across ages. Combining a sample-barcoded 5' primer with a J-beta primer mix, a second PCR ran for about 7 to 11 cycles. TCRdb fed the 5' RACE reads into MiXCR, producing one record per CDR3 protein. The sample records about 900,000 distinct CDR3 sequences, roughly 48% being singletons. Sample: blood. The receptors come from a man in his thirties or forties in good health.

V is TRBV12-5 and J is TRBJ2-1; D tentatively reads TRBD1 or TRBD2 (5 bases each). The V gene's germline CDR1 is LGHNT and CDR2 FRNRAP. The CDR3 extends over 15 amino acids. Trimming took 2 bases from V and 6 from J, leaving 14 bases between them. CDR3 sequence (DNA): TGTGCTAGTGGTTTGCCCGGGTTGGGACGCAATGAGCAGTTCTTC. This codes for CASGLPGLGRNEQFF. Drawing the rest from reference TRBV12-5 and TRBJ2-1, the complete variable domain is DARVTQTPRHKVTEMGQEVTMRCQPILGHNTVFWYRQTMMQGLELLAYFRNRAPLDDSGMPKDRFSAEMPDATLATLKIQPSEPRDSAVYFCASGLPGLGRNEQFFGPGTRLTVL.

With respect to this clonotype: One end of the junction varies from germline; a read error may be responsible. CDR3 sequence: CAISEWGGGSYGQYF. Here the CDR3 DNA reads TGTGCCATCAGTGAGTGGGGAGGGGGCTCCTACGGGCAGTACTTC. The chain has TRBV10-3 and TRBJ2-7, with D perhaps given as TRBD1 or TRBD2 (7 bases each). The CDR3 runs to 15 residues. Germline V gene lookup returns CDR1 ENHRY and CDR2 SYGVKD.

V and J are TRBV2 and TRBJ2-1, with D uncertain. Germline loops: CDR1 SNHLY, CDR2 FYNNEI. V lost 5 bases and J 4 bases, leaving 15 bases between the germline ends. This CDR3 is built from 15 residues. The CDR3: CASSLHTLSYNEQFF. CDR3 coding DNA: TGTGCCAGCAGTTTACACACCCTGTCTTACAATGAGCAGTTCTTC.

The chain uses TRBV28 and TRBJ2-5; D is possibly TRBD2 (5 bases). The V end was cut by 5 bases, the J end by 2 bases, with 18 bases between. Looked up from germline, CDR1 is MDHEN and CDR2 is SYDVKM. This CDR3 is built from 16 residues. This CDR3 reads CASSPPSSAWQETQYF. CDR3 DNA: TGTGCCAGCAGTCCGCCTAGCAGCGCGTGGCAAGAGACCCAGTACTTC.

This clonotype was counted only a few times. This chain joins TRBV7-9 and TRBJ1-2; possibly TRBD1 for D (6 bases). Between the trimmed V and J ends, which lost 5 bases and 6 bases, there was a span of 10 bases. Germline V gene sequence: CDR1 SEHNR, CDR2 FQNEAQ (reference sequence). The CDR3 length is 12 residues. CDR3: CASSPDRNGYTF. CDR3 bases: TGTGCCAGCAGCCCGGACAGAAATGGCTACACCTTC.

This chain connects TRBV12-3 or TRBV12-4 to TRBJ2-5; D unclear. V was shortened by 5 bases and J by 4 bases, with 11 bases between the two germline ends. The CDR3 consists of 13 residues. The CDR3 is CASSGPARETQYF. For the CDR3, the DNA is TGTGCCAGCAGTGGTCCCGCTAGAGAGACCCAGTACTTC.

The chain couples TRBV28 to TRBJ2-1; 9 bases line up with TRBD2. The CDR3 spans 14 residues. Germline V gene lookup returns CDR1 MDHEN and CDR2 SYDVKM. The V segment lost 6 bases and the J segment 2 bases; nucleotides outside the gene matches: 2. The CDR3 loop reads CASRPSGTYNEQFF. The CDR3 DNA sequence: TGTGCCAGCAGGCCTAGCGGGACCTACAATGAGCAGTTCTTC. The complete variable domain, with remaining parts taken from reference TRBV28 and TRBJ2-1, reads DVKVTQSSRYLVKRTGEKVFLECVQDMDHENMFWYRQDPGLGLRLIYFSYDVKMKEKGDIPEGYSVSREKKERFSLILESASTNQTSMYLCASRPSGTYNEQFFGPGTRLTVL.

The chain uses TRBV6-5 and TRBJ2-5, with a possible D match to TRBD1 (6 bases). Per the germline V gene, CDR1 is MNHEY and CDR2 is SVGAGI. The CDR3 is 16 amino acids. The germline V and J ends were trimmed by 7 bases and 5 bases, with 23 bases remaining between them. CDR3 bases: TGTGCCAGCACCTCCATACAGGGTCCCCGGAGGGAGACCCAGTACTTC. Its protein is CASTSIQGPRRETQYF.

The V call is TRBV5-1, the J call TRBJ2-5; D might be TRBD2 (6 bases). V was clipped by 0 bases and J by 1 base, with 13 bases between them. The CDR3 totals 16 residues. Germline V CDR1 and CDR2: SGHRS, YFSETQ. In DNA, the CDR3 is TGCGCCAGCAGCTTGGAACGGGGGAAGACCCAAGAGACCCAGTACTTC. Protein product: CASSLERGKTQETQYF.

The rearrangement links TRBV28 to TRBJ1-2; D is unresolved. Germline CDR1 is MDHEN and CDR2 is SYDVKM. The CDR3 has 15 residues. Trimming pared 6 bases from V and 5 bases from J, leaving 19 bases between. CDR3: CASRPPEPLGYGYTF. The CDR3 DNA sequence: TGTGCCAGCAGACCCCCCGAGCCCCTGGGGTATGGCTACACCTTC.

V and J are TRBV30 and TRBJ2-3, with D perhaps TRBD1 (5 bases). The germline V gene has CDR1 GTSNPN and CDR2 SVGIG (reference sequence). Trimming left V 0 bases short and J 6 bases short, with 16 bases between. The CDR3 has 15 amino acids. The CDR3: CAWSVQDTVRDTQYF. The CDR3 DNA reads as TGTGCCTGGAGTGTACAGGACACAGTTCGCGATACGCAGTATTTT.

V gene TRBV12-3 or TRBV12-4 combines with J gene TRBJ2-6; 8 nucleotides match TRBD2. CDR3 length: 15 residues. Trimming cost V 7 bases and J 3 bases; bases outside gene matches: 5. Written as DNA, the CDR3 is TGTGCCAGCAATTCGGGGGGGCTTGGGGCCAACGTCCTGACTTTC. Translation: CASNSGGLGANVLTF.

The V gene is TRBV6-5, the J gene TRBJ1-4, with unresolved D. The ends were cut back, 7 bases at V and 4 bases at J, with 4 bases in the middle. Per the germline V gene, CDR1 is MNHEY and CDR2 is SVGAGI. The CDR3 has 11 amino acids. The chain's CDR3 is CASTRNEKLFF. In DNA form, the CDR3 reads TGTGCCAGCACTCGTAATGAAAAACTGTTTTTT.

V is TRBV5-1 and J is TRBJ2-7; D gene uncertain. CDR3 length: 12 amino acids. Between the trimmed V and J ends, which lost 5 bases and 7 bases, there was a span of 13 bases. Germline V gene sequence: CDR1 SGHRS, CDR2 YFSETQ. The CDR3 protein is CASRDLLEEQYF. The DNA of the CDR3 is TGCGCCAGCAGAGACCTGCTGGAAGAGCAGTACTTC.

V and J are TRBV12-3 or TRBV12-4 and TRBJ2-3; 10 bases map to TRBD1. The CDR3 consists of 15 residues. The ends lost 6 bases at V and 4 bases at J; junction bases unmatched: 7. The CDR3 region is CASRHRQGAADTQYF. The CDR3 DNA reads as TGTGCCAGCAGACATCGACAGGGGGCCGCAGATACGCAGTATTTT.

This clonotype was counted a few times. The gene calls are TRBV4-1 and TRBJ1-1, with no clear D. Trimming left V 0 bases short and J 9 bases short, with 17 bases between. The length of the CDR3 is 15 residues. The germline V gene encodes CDR1 MGHRA and CDR2 YSYEKL. CDR3 sequence reads: CASSQEGMGSRKAFF. CDR3 nucleotides: TGCGCCAGCAGCCAAGAGGGGATGGGGAGCCGCAAAGCTTTCTTT.

The genes are TRBV7-9 and TRBJ2-1, with D perhaps being TRBD1 or TRBD2 (5 bases each). Germline CDR1 reads SEHNR; CDR2 reads FQNEAQ (reference sequence). V was pared by 2 bases and J by 0 bases, with 11 bases between. The CDR3 totals 16 residues. The CDR3 DNA is TGTGCCAGCAGCTTACGTATGGGGGTCTCCTACAATGAGCAGTTCTTC. Translated: CASSLRMGVSYNEQFF.

V gene TRBV20-1 combines with J gene TRBJ2-7; 7 bases align to TRBD2. Unmatched junction bases numbered 10, after V lost 5 bases and J lost 6 bases. CDR3 length: 13 residues. CDR1 DFQATT and CDR2 SNEGSKA come from the germline V gene (reference sequence). CDR3 DNA: TGCAGTGCTGGAATCACGGGGGGTATCGAGCAGTACTTC. Its protein is CSAGITGGIEQYF.

The gene calls are TRBV28 and TRBJ2-3; 8 bases are shared with TRBD2. The ends lost 4 bases at V and 4 bases at J; junction bases unmatched: 10. The CDR3 runs 16 residues. CDR1 and CDR2 (germline): MDHEN, SYDVKM. The CDR3 loop reads CASSSVVAGPPDTQYF. The CDR3 DNA is TGTGCCAGCAGTTCCGTCGTAGCGGGACCTCCAGATACGCAGTATTTT.

The chain recombines TRBV6-6 with TRBJ1-5; 7 bases align to TRBD1. The germline CDR1 and CDR2 sequences are MNHNY and SVGAGI (reference sequence). The CDR3 is 15 residues long. With 8 bases clipped from V and 3 bases from J, the junction kept 10 bases outside the gene matches. Written as DNA, the CDR3 is TGTGCCAGCTTAGGGCCGACAGGGATCAATCAGCCCCAGCATTTT. This translates into CASLGPTGINQPQHF.

The chain is built from TRBV20-1 and TRBJ2-5, with 8 positions matching TRBD2. Looked up from germline, CDR1 is DFQATT and CDR2 is SNEGSKA (reference sequence). The CDR3 covers 13 residues. V shed 3 bases, J shed 5 bases, and the junction held 5 bases outside the gene matches. CDR3 protein: CSASRTSRETQYF. The CDR3, as DNA: TGCAGTGCTAGTCGGACTAGCCGGGAGACCCAGTACTTC.